This TCR beta chain was profiled in a study of cytomegalovirus exposure and HLA in healthy donors. Primers for the PCR totalled 60 Vbeta and 13 Jbeta. Using immunoSEQ multiplex PCR, the repertoire was profiled, and TCRdb retains in-frame clones only, with some absent. The sample yields approximately 190,000 clones, roughly 74% seen once. Study outcomes and limitations: Researchers reportedly found TCR beta sequences accurately predicted most subjects' HLA-A and HLA-B alleles. HLA alleles were associated with roughly 17,000 TCR beta sequences in a later analysis at 0.05 false discovery rate.

A remark on this clone: The target antigen is unknown.

The CDR3 extends over 10 amino acids. Germline CDR1 SGHTS, CDR2 YDEGEE. V was cut by 2 bases and J by 7 bases, with 4 bases left in between. Sequencing used PBMCs. V gene TRBV5-8 combines with J gene TRBJ2-7, with D hard to call. This clonotype originated in a woman in her thirties in good health and CMV-seropositive. The CDR3 region has the DNA TGTGCCAGCAGCTTCGGGGAGCAGTACTTC. Protein: CASSFGEQYF.